This TCR beta chain came from a study of T cells after yellow fever vaccination. This clonotype was seen more than once but under ten times. Germline loops: CDR1 LGHDT, CDR2 YNNKEL (reference sequence). The CDR3 is 15 amino acids. V dropped 10 bases and J dropped 0 bases, with 16 bases sitting between them. TCRdb recomputed calls from the 5' RACE reads with MiXCR, one row per CDR3 protein. The sample has 170,000 or so distinct CDR3 sequences; about a tenth are singletons. The TCR sequence derives from a young man who received the YFV17D yellow fever vaccine. Sequenced material: CD8+ T cells sorted from PBMCs, taken 45 days after the yellow fever booster vaccination. This chain uses TRBV3-1 with TRBJ2-1; D gene uncertain. In DNA, the CDR3 is TGTGCCACCTCCCCCGGGCTACTCTCCTACAATGAGCAGTTCTTC. It codes for CATSPGLLSYNEQFF.